This is a list of T cell receptor beta chains from one sample in a study of neurological immune-mediated disorders. TCRdb used MiXCR to reprocess the 5' RACE reads, holding one entry per CDR3 protein. The repertoire holds 35,000 or so distinct CDR3 sequences, with approximately 10% as singletons. The source material was PBMCs. These receptors were collected from a young woman with HTLV-1-associated myelopathy (HAM/TSP). The CDR3 runs from the conserved cysteine through the conserved F or W. D genes are given only for firm matches. Size is stated for part of the rows, as once, few or many counts, or as a class when the clone is expanded.

j_call clone_size v_call d_call cdr3_nt cdr3_aa
TRBJ1-2 . TRBV30 . TGTGCCTTGAGCCAACACAGAAAATATGGCTACACCTTC CALSQHRKYGYTF
TRBJ2-3 many TRBV20-1 . TGCAGTGCTAGGATCGGCACAGATACGCAGTATTTT CSARIGTDTQYF
TRBJ2-7 many TRBV5-1 TRBD1 TGCGCCAGCAGCATGGGACAGGGGGCTTACGAGCAGTACTTC CASSMGQGAYEQYF
TRBJ2-1 many TRBV20-1 TRBD2 TGCAGTGCTAGAGACCCGGGGGGGCTTTTCGGTGCTGAGCAGTTCTTC CSARDPGGLFGAEQFF
TRBJ2-3 many TRBV5-1 TRBD2 TGCGCCAGCAGCTTAAGCGGGGGACACACAGATACGCAGTATTTT CASSLSGGHTDTQYF
TRBJ1-1 many TRBV7-2 . TGTGCCAGCAACTTAGTCTTCAGGGCCCGGGGGAGCGCTGAAGCTTTCTTT CASNLVFRARGSAEAFF
TRBJ1-2 many TRBV5-1 TRBD1 TGCGCCAGCAGCCCCCGACAGGGATTCGGTGGCTACACCTTC CASSPRQGFGGYTF
TRBJ2-3 many TRBV29-1 . TGCAGCGTTGCAAGCGGGCCTAGCACAGATACGCAGTATTTT CSVASGPSTDTQYF
TRBJ1-5 many TRBV2 . TGTGCCAGCAGTCAACGGGCAACTAATCAGCCCCAGCATTTT CASSQRATNQPQHF
TRBJ2-7 many TRBV5-1 TRBD2 TGCGCCAGCAGCGTAACTAGCGGGGGGGCCTACCCCTACGAGCAGTACTTC CASSVTSGGAYPYEQYF
TRBJ1-2 many TRBV7-9 . TGTGCCAGCAGCTTGTGGACCTATGGCTACACCTTC CASSLWTYGYTF
TRBJ1-1 medium-sized TRBV5-1 TRBD1 TGCGCCAGCAGCTTGGAGGGGACAGCCGAAGCTTTCTTT CASSLEGTAEAFF
TRBJ2-5 many TRBV6-1 . TGTGCCAGCAGACTGACAGTTGGGGAGACCCAGTACTTC CASRLTVGETQYF
TRBJ2-1 . TRBV5-1 . TGCGCCAGCAGCGGCCGGGGCCCATCTGAGCAGTTCTTC CASSGRGPSEQFF
TRBJ2-4 many TRBV5-1 TRBD2 TGCGCCAGCAGCTTGACTAGCGGGATGACGGCCAAAAACATTCAGTACTTC CASSLTSGMTAKNIQYF
TRBJ2-5 many TRBV7-9 . TGTGCCAGCACTTCTCCGTGGCAGGGGTTCGCGCAAGAGACCCAGTACTTC CASTSPWQGFAQETQYF
TRBJ2-1 many TRBV5-1 TRBD1 TGCGCCAGCAGCTTCGACAGGGGCCCTCATGAGCAGTTCTTC CASSFDRGPHEQFF
TRBJ1-1 many TRBV3-1 TRBD1 TGTGCCAGCAGCCGGGTTCCGGGAACAGGGGGAGAAGCTTTCTTT CASSRVPGTGGEAFF
TRBJ2-3 many TRBV20-1 TRBD1 TGCAGTGCTAGACCGACAGGGCATACAGATACGCAGTATTTT CSARPTGHTDTQYF
TRBJ2-7 many TRBV27 . TGTGCCAGCAGTTTAGCGGCAGGGAGAGGTGAGCAGTACTTC CASSLAAGRGEQYF
TRBJ1-2 many TRBV6-5 TRBD1 TGTGCCAGCAGTTACTCTGGACAGGGTACCTACACCTTC CASSYSGQGTYTF
TRBJ1-1 many TRBV11-2 TRBD1 TGTGCCAGCAGCTTAGGGACAGGGAGTCTGGTTGGAGCTTTCTTT CASSLGTGSLVGAFF
TRBJ2-7 many TRBV5-6 TRBD1 TGTGCCAGCAGCTTGTACAGGGGGTACGAGCAGTACTTC CASSLYRGYEQYF
TRBJ2-1 many TRBV7-2 . TGTGCCAGCAGCTTAGGTTACCCCGTCAATGAGCAGTTCTTC CASSLGYPVNEQFF
TRBJ1-1 many TRBV20-1 TRBD1 TGCAGTGCTAGAAGGGACAGCTTCATGAACACTGAAGCTTTCTTT CSARRDSFMNTEAFF
TRBJ2-1 many TRBV20-1 . TGCAGTGCTAGAGATCGCCCCGGCCTAGGTGGTGGTGAGCAGTTCTTC CSARDRPGLGGGEQFF
TRBJ1-3 many TRBV30 . TGTGCCTGGAGCTCTGGAAACACCATATATTTT CAWSSGNTIYF
TRBJ2-7 many TRBV7-8 . TGTGCCAGCAGCCGAACAGTAACCTACGAGCAGTACTTC CASSRTVTYEQYF
TRBJ1-2 few TRBV5-5 . TGTGCCAGCAGCTTGCCAGTAGCAATCCAAGGCTACACCTTC CASSLPVAIQGYTF
TRBJ2-5 many TRBV18 . TGTGCCAGCTCAACAGGAACCCTCCAAGAGACCCAGTACTTC CASSTGTLQETQYF
TRBJ1-2 many TRBV5-1 TRBD1 TGCGCCAGCAGCTCATCGGGACAGAACGGCTACACCTTC CASSSSGQNGYTF
TRBJ2-3 many TRBV20-1 . TGCAGTGCTCAAGTACCCGTCGCAGATACGCAGTATTTT CSAQVPVADTQYF
TRBJ2-3 many TRBV25-1 TRBD2 TGTGCCAGCTCGCCCCTAAGGGAGCGGGGCGGAGATACGCAGTATTTT CASSPLRERGGDTQYF
TRBJ1-1 . TRBV6-1 . TGTGCCAGCAGTGACCCGGACATGAACACTGAAGCTTTCTTT CASSDPDMNTEAFF
TRBJ2-1 many TRBV20-1 . TGCAGTGCTAGAGTATCGGGGACTCTTCCCTACAATGAGCAGTTCTTC CSARVSGTLPYNEQFF
TRBJ2-6 many TRBV20-1 . TGCAGTGCTAGATTTCTGAGCTCTGGGGCCAACGTCCTGACTTTC CSARFLSSGANVLTF
TRBJ2-7 . TRBV30 . TGTGCCTGGAGTGTGGGCGGTAGCTTCTCCTACGAGCAGTACTTC CAWSVGGSFSYEQYF
TRBJ2-7 many TRBV5-1 . TGCGCCAGCAGCTTGGCAGGCTCCTACGAGCAGTACTTC CASSLAGSYEQYF
TRBJ1-5 many TRBV7-6 TRBD1 TGTGCCAGCAGCTTGACAGGGGGCGCGCGGCAGCCCCAGCATTTT CASSLTGGARQPQHF
TRBJ2-3 few TRBV11-2 TRBD2 TGTGCCAGCAGCTTAAAAGCGGGGGTTACAGATACGCAGTATTTT CASSLKAGVTDTQYF
TRBJ2-3 many TRBV6-1 TRBD2 TGTGCCAGCACCAGGACTAGCGGGGGGTCCACAGATACGCAGTATTTT CASTRTSGGSTDTQYF
TRBJ2-6 many TRBV7-3 TRBD1 TGTGCCAGCAGCTCCACCGGGACAGGGTACAGCTCTGGGGCCAACGTCCTGACTTTC CASSSTGTGYSSGANVLTF
TRBJ1-1 many TRBV20-1 . TGCAGTGCCGACGCTTTCATGAACACTGAAGCTTTCTTT CSADAFMNTEAFF
TRBJ1-1 many TRBV5-6 . TGTGCCAGCAGCTCACTAGGACGACTGAACACTGAAGCTTTCTTT CASSSLGRLNTEAFF
TRBJ2-2 . TRBV20-1 TRBD2 TGCAGTGCTAGAGACGTCCTAGCGGGGGGGTACACCGGGGAGCTGTTTTTT CSARDVLAGGYTGELFF
TRBJ2-6 many TRBV20-1 . TGCAGTGCTAGAGATCGGGTACATGGGAGCTCTGGGGCCAACGTCCTGACTTTC CSARDRVHGSSGANVLTF
TRBJ2-1 many TRBV5-6 . TGTGCCAGCAGTGCGGTCGGATCCCTCTCCTACAATGAGCAGTTCTTC CASSAVGSLSYNEQFF
TRBJ2-1 many TRBV6-5 . TGTGCCAGCAGCCAAATTCGACTTCGCACGAATGAGCAGTTCTTC CASSQIRLRTNEQFF
TRBJ2-1 many TRBV5-1 . TGCGCCAGCAGCTTGGGTGGGGGGAGCTCCTACAATGAGCAGTTCTTC CASSLGGGSSYNEQFF
TRBJ1-1 many TRBV5-1 . TGCGCCAGCAGCTTGGGGGTCGGACTTACTATGAACACTGAAGCTTTCTTT CASSLGVGLTMNTEAFF
TRBJ2-7 medium-sized TRBV3-1 . TGTGCCAGCAGCCAAGAAGCCCAGAGATACGAGCAGTACTTC CASSQEAQRYEQYF
TRBJ2-1 many TRBV20-1 TRBD2 TGCAGTGGACTAGCGGGGGGCCGGGAGCTTGAGCAGTTCTTC CSGLAGGRELEQFF